The entry below describes one T cell receptor (beta chain). In the authors' workflow: Reference gene primer amplification yielded estimated nucleated cell counts. TCRdb's copy holds only in-frame clones and misses some; the assay was immunoSEQ multiplex PCR. The DNA gave D and trimming, while V, J and clone size come from that table. In the table there are fewer than 90,000 clones, about nine tenths of which are singletons. This sample was taken from a study of blood T cell repertoires in COVID-19. Study-wide background: Samples representing acute and convalescent COVID-19 were sourced from the United States, Italy and Spain. From T cells, B-cell-depleted T cells, or PBMCs came the material, which was cDNA or gDNA.

Trimming removed 1 base from V and 0 bases from J; junction bases left unmatched: 5. This CDR3 is built from 16 residues. Germline lookup yields CDR1 SGHRS and CDR2 YFSETQ. Sequenced sample: peripheral blood. The V gene is TRBV5-1, the J gene TRBJ1-1; 8 nucleotides line up with TRBD1. This TCR came from a young man with acute or convalescent COVID-19. DNA of the CDR3: TGCGCCAGCAGCTTGTCGACAGGGGCCCTGAACACTGAAGCTTTCTTT. This translates into CASSLSTGALNTEAFF.